This is a list of T cell receptor beta chains from one sample in a study of cytomegalovirus exposure and HLA in healthy donors. Clones were read by immunoSEQ multiplex PCR, and TCRdb kept only the in-frame ones, dropping some. Of about 110,000 clones in the sample, around four fifths were seen once. Source material: PBMCs. Every receptor here comes from a woman between 45 and 65 years old in good health and CMV-seropositive. Each CDR3 is given with its conserved first and last residue. D genes are given only for firm matches. The size entry is marked missing in some rows and otherwise reads once, few, many or a size class.

>TRBV11-1|-|few|TRBJ1-6
TGTGCCAGCAGCAGAACAGGGTCACTACTCCATTCACCCCTCCACTTT
CASSRTGSLLHSPLHF
>TRBV7-9|-|-|TRBJ2-5
TGTGCCAGCAGCCCCCGCCAGGGGTGGGAGACCCAGTACTTC
CASSPRQGWETQYF
>TRBV2|-|once|TRBJ2-7
TGTGCCAGCAGTGAAGGTCGGGAAGTAGACGAGCAGTACTTC
CASSEGREVDEQYF
>TRBV18|TRBD1|-|TRBJ2-5
TGTGCCAGCTCACCCAGGACAGGGGATCGGGAAGAGACCCAGTACTTC
CASSPRTGDREETQYF
>TRBV2|TRBD1|once|TRBJ1-4
TGTGCCAGCAGTCGCTCCGGGACAGAGAATGAAAAACTGTTTTTT
CASSRSGTENEKLFF
>TRBV7-2|TRBD2|once|TRBJ2-7
TGTGCCAGCAGCCCAGCCCGGACTAGATCCTACGAGCAGTACTTC
CASSPARTRSYEQYF
>TRBV2|TRBD2|-|TRBJ2-5
TGTGCCAGCAGCCCCGGGGGGGGTCAAGAGACCCAGTACTTC
CASSPGGGQETQYF
>TRBV5-6|-|-|TRBJ1-5
TGTGCCAGCAGCTTGGCGGCACAGGGTAGCAATCAGCCCCAGCATTTT
CASSLAAQGSNQPQHF
>TRBV5-1|-|once|TRBJ1-4
TGCGCCAGCAGCTTGGTTCCTGCAACTAATGAAAAACTGTTTTTT
CASSLVPATNEKLFF
>TRBV7-9|-|-|TRBJ2-3
TGTGCCAGCAGCCCGCCCCAGGGGTCTCGCACAGATACGCAGTATTTT
CASSPPQGSRTDTQYF
>TRBV5-6|TRBD1|-|TRBJ2-1
TGTGCCAGCAGACGGGACAGGGGATACAATGAGCAGTTCTTC
CASRRDRGYNEQFF
>TRBV27|TRBD2|-|TRBJ2-5
TGTGCCAGCAGTTTATCGTTCAGCGGGAGGGCCATAGAGACCCAGTACTTC
CASSLSFSGRAIETQYF
>TRBV18|-|few|TRBJ1-4
TGTGCCAGCTCACCCCCCAGCTACGCAGGAGAAAAACTGTTTTTT
CASSPPSYAGEKLFF
>TRBV6-5|-|-|TRBJ2-3
TGTGCCAGCAGTTTGGCTTACCGCACAGATACGCAGTATTTT
CASSLAYRTDTQYF
>TRBV7-7|TRBD1|-|TRBJ1-4
TGTGCTAGCAGCTCCCGGACAGGGAGTCCCCTAAATGAAAAACTGTTTTTT
CASSSRTGSPLNEKLFF
>TRBV7-6|-|-|TRBJ2-7
TGTGCCAGCAGCTTGCAAAGGCAAAGCGAGCAGTACTTC
CASSLQRQSEQYF
>TRBV10-3|TRBD2|-|TRBJ2-3
TGTGCCATCAGTGATCCGGGGACTAGCGGGGGATATGCAGATACGCAGTATTTT
CAISDPGTSGGYADTQYF
>TRBV4-3|TRBD2|-|TRBJ2-5
TGCGCCAGCAGCCAAGCCTGGGGGGGGCAAGAGACCCAGTACTTC
CASSQAWGGQETQYF
>TRBV4-1|TRBD1|-|TRBJ2-1
TGCGCCAGCAGCCAAGCCAGGGGGAATAATGAGCAGTTCTTC
CASSQARGNNEQFF
>TRBV15|-|-|TRBJ2-5
TGTGCCACCAGCAGACTCTCCGAGGGAGAGACCCAGTACTTC
CATSRLSEGETQYF
>TRBV27|-|-|TRBJ1-1
TGTGCCAGCAGAGATTCCGGGAGTACCCCTGAAGCTTTCTTT
CASRDSGSTPEAFF
>TRBV5-3|TRBD1|-|TRBJ1-1
TGTGCCAGAAGCAGATCACCACAGGGGATGAACACTGAAGCTTTCTTT
CARSRSPQGMNTEAFF
>TRBV5-4|-|-|TRBJ1-1
TGTGCCAGCAGCTTAACACGGAACACTGAAGCTTTCTTT
CASSLTRNTEAFF
>TRBV7-9|-|few|TRBJ1-5
TGTGCCAGCAGCCATCGACAGGAAGACAATCAGCCCCAGCATTTT
CASSHRQEDNQPQHF
>TRBV27|-|-|TRBJ2-2
TGTGCCAGCATGGGGACTCTCGAGGACGGGGAGCTGTTTTTT
CASMGTLEDGELFF
>TRBV29-1|TRBD1|-|TRBJ2-4
TGCAGCGTTGCACCACAGGGGACCAAAAACATTCAGTACTTC
CSVAPQGTKNIQYF
>TRBV5-1|TRBD1|few|TRBJ1-2
TGCGCCAGTACTGAACCGGGACAGGGGCACTATGGCTACACCTTC
CASTEPGQGHYGYTF
>TRBV7-6|-|-|TRBJ1-3
TGTGCCAGCAGCTTGTATGGGGGGGAAGGAAACACCATATATTTT
CASSLYGGEGNTIYF
>TRBV4-1|TRBD2|-|TRBJ2-5
TGCGCCAGCAGCCTCCGGGGGACTAGCGGACAAGAGACCCAGTACTTC
CASSLRGTSGQETQYF
>TRBV11-1|-|-|TRBJ1-1
TGTGCCAGCAGTCCGGCCTTCGGTCTTGAGGGAATCACTGAAGCTTTCTTT
CASSPAFGLEGITEAFF
>TRBV9|-|once|TRBJ1-6
TGTGCCAGCAGCGTAGAAGAAGGGCGGGGTTCACCCCTCCACTTT
CASSVEEGRGSPLHF
>TRBV9|-|-|TRBJ1-4
TGTGCCAGCAGCCGTGCGGGTGACACTAATGAAAAACTGTTTTTT
CASSRAGDTNEKLFF
>TRBV27|-|-|TRBJ1-6
TGTGCCAGCAGCCTCTATAATTCACCCCTCCACTTT
CASSLYNSPLHF
>TRBV6-1|TRBD1|-|TRBJ2-7
TGTGCCAGCAGTGTGGGGACAGTAAGCTCCTACGAGCAGTACTTC
CASSVGTVSSYEQYF
>TRBV18|-|-|TRBJ2-7
TGTGCCAGCTCACCGGAAAATACAGGGATAGGCGAGCAGTACTTC
CASSPENTGIGEQYF
>TRBV7-6|-|-|TRBJ2-1
TGTGCCAGCAGCTTACAGGGATCCTACAATGAGCAGTTCTTC
CASSLQGSYNEQFF
>TRBV11-2|-|-|TRBJ2-1
TGTGCCAGCAGCCCCCAGGGCAGGGGAGTTTACAATGAGCAGTTCTTC
CASSPQGRGVYNEQFF
>TRBV5-1|-|once|TRBJ1-5
TGCGCCAGCAGCTTATGGGGAGGGAATCAGCCCCAGCATTTT
CASSLWGGNQPQHF
>TRBV7-2|-|once|TRBJ1-3
TGTGCCAGCAGCTCTAGCTCTGGAAACACCATATATTTT
CASSSSSGNTIYF
>TRBV2|-|-|TRBJ2-1
TGTGCCACCCAAGCGGACCCCTACAATGAGCAGTTCTTC
CATQADPYNEQFF
>TRBV18|-|once|TRBJ2-7
TGTGCCAGCTCACCAGACTACGAGCAGTACTTC
CASSPDYEQYF
>TRBV18|TRBD1|-|TRBJ1-2
TGTGCCAGCTCACAATCGACAGGGTTCGGAGGCTACACCTTC
CASSQSTGFGGYTF
>TRBV5-1|-|-|TRBJ1-4
TGCGCCAGCAGCTCCCGGGGGCGGGGGCAGGATGAAAAACTGTTTTTT
CASSSRGRGQDEKLFF
>TRBV19|-|-|TRBJ1-2
TGTGCCAGTAGTCCAATGACACAAACTTCTAACTATGGCTACACCTTC
CASSPMTQTSNYGYTF
>TRBV7-3|-|once|TRBJ2-2
TGTGCCAGCAGCTTTGGGGCATCAAGAAACACCGGGGAGCTGTTTTTT
CASSFGASRNTGELFF
>TRBV6-5|-|-|TRBJ1-1
TGTGCCAGCACCCGGGGGGGCAACACTGAAGCTTTCTTT
CASTRGGNTEAFF
>TRBV19|-|few|TRBJ2-7
TGTGCCAGTAGTCCTCACCCTACCTACGAGCAGTACTTC
CASSPHPTYEQYF
>TRBV4-2|-|-|TRBJ2-2
TGTGCCAGCAGCCTCTCAGGGGACACCGGGGAGCTGTTTTTT
CASSLSGDTGELFF
>TRBV7-9|-|few|TRBJ2-6
TGTTCCAGCACCCTAGGGGCGGCCAACGTCCTGACTTTC
CSSTLGAANVLTF
>TRBV19|TRBD2|-|TRBJ2-3
TGTGCCAGTCCCCGGACTAGCGGACCCACAGATACGCAGTATTTT
CASPRTSGPTDTQYF
>TRBV6-6|-|-|TRBJ1-2
TGTGCCAGCACCACAGAGGGGGGGTACGACTATGGCTACACCTTC
CASTTEGGYDYGYTF